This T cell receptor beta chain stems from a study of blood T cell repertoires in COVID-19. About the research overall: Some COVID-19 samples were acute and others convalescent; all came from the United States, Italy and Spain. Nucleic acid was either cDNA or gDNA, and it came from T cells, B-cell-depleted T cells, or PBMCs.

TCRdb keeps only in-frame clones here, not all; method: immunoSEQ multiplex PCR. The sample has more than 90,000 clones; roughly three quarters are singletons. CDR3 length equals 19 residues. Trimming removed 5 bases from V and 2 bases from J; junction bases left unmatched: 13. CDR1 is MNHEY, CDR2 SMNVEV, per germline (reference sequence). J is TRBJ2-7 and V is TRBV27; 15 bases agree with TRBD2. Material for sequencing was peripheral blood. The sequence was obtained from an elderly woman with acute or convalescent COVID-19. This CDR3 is CASSQLGLAGGPRPYEQYF. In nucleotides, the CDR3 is TGTGCCAGCAGTCAATTGGGACTAGCGGGGGGCCCTCGCCCCTACGAGCAGTACTTC.